This T cell receptor beta chain was recorded in a study of blood T cell repertoires in COVID-19. The CDR3 spans 13 residues. V lost 6 bases, J lost 3 bases, and 4 bases stayed unmatched. This clone was seen a handful of times. Clones were read by immunoSEQ multiplex PCR, and TCRdb kept only the in-frame ones, dropping some. This sample has 370,000 or so clones; roughly four fifths occur once, and the top ten carry 0.85% to 1.2%. Sequencing was performed on peripheral blood. This TCR was recovered from a human donor with acute or convalescent COVID-19. The donor label of this sample is uncertain. The chain couples TRBV12-3 or TRBV12-4 to TRBJ1-2, with 7 bases fitting TRBD1. The CDR3 nucleotides are TGTGCCAGCAGCCGTACAGGGGACTATGGCTACACCTTC. Its translation: CASSRTGDYGYTF.